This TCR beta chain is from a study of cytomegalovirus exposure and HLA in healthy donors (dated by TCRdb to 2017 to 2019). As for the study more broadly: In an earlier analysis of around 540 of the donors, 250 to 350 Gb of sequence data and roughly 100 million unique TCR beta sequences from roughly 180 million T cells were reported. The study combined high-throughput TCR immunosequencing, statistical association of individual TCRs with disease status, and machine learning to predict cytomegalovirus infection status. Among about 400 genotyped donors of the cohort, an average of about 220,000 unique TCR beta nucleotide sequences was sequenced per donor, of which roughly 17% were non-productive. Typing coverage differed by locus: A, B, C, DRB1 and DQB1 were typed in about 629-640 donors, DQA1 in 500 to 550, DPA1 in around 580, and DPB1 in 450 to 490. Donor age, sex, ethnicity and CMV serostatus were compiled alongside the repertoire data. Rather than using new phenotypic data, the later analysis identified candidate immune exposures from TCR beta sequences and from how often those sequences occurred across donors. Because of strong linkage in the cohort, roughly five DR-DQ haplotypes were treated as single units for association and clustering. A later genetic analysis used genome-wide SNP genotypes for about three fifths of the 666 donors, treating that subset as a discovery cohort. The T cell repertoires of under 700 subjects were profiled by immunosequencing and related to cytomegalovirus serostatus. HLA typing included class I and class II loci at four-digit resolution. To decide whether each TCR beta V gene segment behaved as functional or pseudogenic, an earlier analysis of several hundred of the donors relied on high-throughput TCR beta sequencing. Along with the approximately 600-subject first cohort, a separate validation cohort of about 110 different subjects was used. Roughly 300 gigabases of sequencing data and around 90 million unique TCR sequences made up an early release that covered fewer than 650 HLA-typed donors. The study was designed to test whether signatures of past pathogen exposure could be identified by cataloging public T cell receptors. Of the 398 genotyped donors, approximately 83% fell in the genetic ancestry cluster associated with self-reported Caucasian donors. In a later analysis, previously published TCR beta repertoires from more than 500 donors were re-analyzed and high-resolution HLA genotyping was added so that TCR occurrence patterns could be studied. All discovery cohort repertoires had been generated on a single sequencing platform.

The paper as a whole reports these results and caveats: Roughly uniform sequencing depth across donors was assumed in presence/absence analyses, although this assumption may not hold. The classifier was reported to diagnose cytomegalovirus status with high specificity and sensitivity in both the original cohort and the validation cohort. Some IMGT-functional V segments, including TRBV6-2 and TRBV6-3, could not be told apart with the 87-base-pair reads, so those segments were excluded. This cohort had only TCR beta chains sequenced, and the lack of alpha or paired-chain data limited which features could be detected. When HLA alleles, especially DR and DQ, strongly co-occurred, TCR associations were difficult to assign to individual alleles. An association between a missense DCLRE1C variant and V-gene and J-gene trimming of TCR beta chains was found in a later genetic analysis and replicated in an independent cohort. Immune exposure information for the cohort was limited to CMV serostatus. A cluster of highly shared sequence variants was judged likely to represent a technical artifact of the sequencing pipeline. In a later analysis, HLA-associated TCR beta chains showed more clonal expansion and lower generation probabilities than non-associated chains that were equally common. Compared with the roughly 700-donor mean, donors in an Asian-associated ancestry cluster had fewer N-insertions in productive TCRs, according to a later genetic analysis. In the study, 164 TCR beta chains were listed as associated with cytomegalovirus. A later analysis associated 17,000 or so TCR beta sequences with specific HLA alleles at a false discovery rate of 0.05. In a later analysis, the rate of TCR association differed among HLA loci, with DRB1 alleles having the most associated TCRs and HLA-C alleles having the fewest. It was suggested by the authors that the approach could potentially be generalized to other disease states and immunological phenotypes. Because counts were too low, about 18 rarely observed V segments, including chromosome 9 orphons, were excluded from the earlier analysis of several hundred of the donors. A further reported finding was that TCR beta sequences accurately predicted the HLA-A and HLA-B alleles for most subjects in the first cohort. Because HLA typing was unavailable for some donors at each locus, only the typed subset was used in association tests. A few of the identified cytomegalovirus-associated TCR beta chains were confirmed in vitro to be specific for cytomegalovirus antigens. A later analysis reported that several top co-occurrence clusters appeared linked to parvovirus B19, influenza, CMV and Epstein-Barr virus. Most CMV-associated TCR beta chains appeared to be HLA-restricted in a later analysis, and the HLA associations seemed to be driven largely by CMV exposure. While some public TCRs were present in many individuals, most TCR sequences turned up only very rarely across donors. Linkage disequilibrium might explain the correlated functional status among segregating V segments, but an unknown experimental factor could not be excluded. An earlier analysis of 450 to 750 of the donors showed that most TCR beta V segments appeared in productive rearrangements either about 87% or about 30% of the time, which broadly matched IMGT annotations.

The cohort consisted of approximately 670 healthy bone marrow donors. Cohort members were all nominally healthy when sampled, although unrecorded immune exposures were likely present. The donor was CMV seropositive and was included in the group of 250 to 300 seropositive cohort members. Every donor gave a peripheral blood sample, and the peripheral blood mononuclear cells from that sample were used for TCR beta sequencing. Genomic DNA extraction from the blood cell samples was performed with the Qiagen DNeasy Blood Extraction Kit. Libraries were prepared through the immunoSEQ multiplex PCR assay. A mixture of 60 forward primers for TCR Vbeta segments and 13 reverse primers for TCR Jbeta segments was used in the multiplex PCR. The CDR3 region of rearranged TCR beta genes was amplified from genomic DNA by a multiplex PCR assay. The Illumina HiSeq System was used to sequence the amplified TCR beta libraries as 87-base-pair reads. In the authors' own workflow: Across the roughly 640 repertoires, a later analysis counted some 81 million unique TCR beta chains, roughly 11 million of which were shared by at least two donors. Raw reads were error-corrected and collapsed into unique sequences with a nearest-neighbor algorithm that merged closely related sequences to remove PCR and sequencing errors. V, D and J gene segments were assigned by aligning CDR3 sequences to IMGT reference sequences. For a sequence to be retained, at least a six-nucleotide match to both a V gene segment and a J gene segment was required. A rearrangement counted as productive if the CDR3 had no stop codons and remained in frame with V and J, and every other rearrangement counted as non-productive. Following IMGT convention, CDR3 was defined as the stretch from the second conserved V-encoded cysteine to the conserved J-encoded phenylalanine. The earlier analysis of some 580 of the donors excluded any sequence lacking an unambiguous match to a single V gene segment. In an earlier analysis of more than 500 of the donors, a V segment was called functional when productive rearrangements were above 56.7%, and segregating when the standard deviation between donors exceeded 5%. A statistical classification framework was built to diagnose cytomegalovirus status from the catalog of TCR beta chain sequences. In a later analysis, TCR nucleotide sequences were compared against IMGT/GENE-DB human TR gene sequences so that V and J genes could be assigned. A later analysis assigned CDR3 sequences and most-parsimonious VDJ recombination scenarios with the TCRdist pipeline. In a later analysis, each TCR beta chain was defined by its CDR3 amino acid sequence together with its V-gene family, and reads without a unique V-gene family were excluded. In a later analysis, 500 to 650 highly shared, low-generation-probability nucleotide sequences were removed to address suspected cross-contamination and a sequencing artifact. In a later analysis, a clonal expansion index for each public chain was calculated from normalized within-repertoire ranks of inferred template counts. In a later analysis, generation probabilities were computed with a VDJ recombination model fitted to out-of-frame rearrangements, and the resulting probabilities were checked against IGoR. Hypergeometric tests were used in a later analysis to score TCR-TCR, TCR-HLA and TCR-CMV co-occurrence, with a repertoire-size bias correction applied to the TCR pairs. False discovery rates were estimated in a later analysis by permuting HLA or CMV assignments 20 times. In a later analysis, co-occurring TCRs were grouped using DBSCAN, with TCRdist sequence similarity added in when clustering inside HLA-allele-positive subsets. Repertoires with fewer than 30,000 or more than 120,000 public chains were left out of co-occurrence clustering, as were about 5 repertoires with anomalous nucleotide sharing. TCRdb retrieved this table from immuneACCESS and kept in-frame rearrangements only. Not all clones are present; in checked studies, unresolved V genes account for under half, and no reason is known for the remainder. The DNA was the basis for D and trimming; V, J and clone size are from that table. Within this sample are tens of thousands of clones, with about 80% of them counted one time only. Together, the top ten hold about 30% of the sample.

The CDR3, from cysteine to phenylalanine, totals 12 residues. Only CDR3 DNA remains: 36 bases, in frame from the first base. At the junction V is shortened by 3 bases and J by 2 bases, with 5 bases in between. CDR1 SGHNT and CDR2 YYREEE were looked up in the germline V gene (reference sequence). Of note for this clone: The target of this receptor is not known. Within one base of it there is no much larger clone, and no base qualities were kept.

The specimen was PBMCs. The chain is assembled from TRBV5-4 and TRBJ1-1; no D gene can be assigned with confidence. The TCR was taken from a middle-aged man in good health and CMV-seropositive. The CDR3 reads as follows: CASSSRNTEAFF. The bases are TGTGCCAGCAGCTCCAGAAACACTGAAGCTTTCTTT.